Below, 24 T cell receptor beta chains from the same sample are listed, as sequenced in a study of response to subunit inactivated influenza vaccine. In TCRdb, the RT-PCR reads were re-called with MiXCR into one record per CDR3 protein. The sample has about 540,000 distinct CDR3 sequences; 14% are singletons. The material was PBMCs from blood, obtained 12 days after vaccination. These receptors were obtained from a man aged 50 to 60 who received an inactivated influenza vaccine.

The gene calls are TRBV20-1 and TRBJ2-3; 7 positions agree with TRBD1. The CDR3 length is 12 residues. Trimming removed 6 bases from V and 7 bases from J; junction bases left unmatched: 7. The germline CDR1 and CDR2 sequences are DFQATT and SNEGSKA (reference sequence). The CDR3 DNA reads as TGCAGTGCCCACGACAGGGCAAATACGCAGTATTTT. Translated, it gives CSAHDRANTQYF.

The sample holds a few counts of this clonotype. J is TRBJ1-1 and V is TRBV24-1, with TRBD1 identical over 10 bases. Germline values: CDR1 KGHDR, CDR2 SFDVKD. CDR3 length: 13 residues. V was clipped by 4 bases and J by 6 bases; unmatched bases: 1. CDR3 in amino acids: CATSDGQGAEAFF. The DNA of the CDR3 is TGTGCCACCAGTGACGGACAGGGGGCTGAAGCTTTCTTT.

This chain links TRBV19 with TRBJ2-7; 7 bases line up with TRBD1. The germline V gene has CDR1 LNHDA and CDR2 SQIVND (reference sequence). The CDR3 runs to 15 residues. V trimming: 9 bases; J trimming: 4 bases; junction bases outside the gene matches: 15. For the CDR3, the DNA is TGTGCCAGCTCTCCCATGGTGGGACAGACTTACGAGCAGTACTTC. Translating gives CASSPMVGQTYEQYF.

This clonotype has a count of ten or more. This rearrangement joins TRBV12-3 or TRBV12-4 to TRBJ2-7; the D gene could be TRBD1 or TRBD2 (5 bases each). The CDR3 contains 16 residues. Trimming removed 1 base at V and 4 bases at J, with 17 bases between. The CDR3 here is CASSLEESGTTYEQYF. CDR3 coding DNA: TGTGCCAGCAGTTTAGAGGAGTCCGGGACCACATACGAGCAGTACTTC.

This clonotype was observed a few times. This chain connects TRBV11-2 to TRBJ2-1; 7 nucleotides align to TRBD2. Germline CDR1 reads SGHAT; CDR2 reads FQNNGV. The V segment lost 2 bases and the J segment 0 bases; nucleotides outside the gene matches: 10. The CDR3 sequence is 18 residues long. CDR3 nucleotides: TGTGCCAGCAGCTTACGACGGGGAGGGAGTAGCTCCTACAATGAGCAGTTCTTC. This encodes CASSLRRGGSSSYNEQFF.

About this clonotype itself: The junction does not match germline at one end; this may be a read error. The chain has TRBV29-1 and TRBJ2-1; tentatively, D is TRBD2 (8 bases). The germline CDR1 and CDR2 sequences are SQVTM and ANQGSEA. There are 13 residues in the CDR3. CDR3 residues: CTGASGGVGEQFF. The CDR3 region has the DNA TGTACAGGGGCCTCCGGGGGGGTAGGTGAGCAGTTCTTC.

This clonotype came up a few times. This chain connects TRBV3-1 to TRBJ1-1, with 7 bases lining up with TRBD1. The CDR3 is made up of 15 amino acids. Trimming took 2 bases from V and 1 from J; bases not matched to a gene: 4. CDR1 is LGHDT, CDR2 YNNKEL, per germline (reference sequence). This CDR3 is CASSQMDRTNTEAFF. CDR3 DNA sequence: TGTGCCAGCAGCCAAATGGACAGGACGAACACTGAAGCTTTCTTT. Full variable domain (outside the CDR3, taken from reference TRBV3-1 and TRBJ1-1): DTAVSQTPKYLVTQMGNDKSIKCEQNLGHDTMYWYKQDSKKFLKIMFSYNNKELIINETVPNRFSPKSPDKAHLNLHINSLELGDSAVYFCASSQMDRTNTEAFFGQGTRLTVV.

The V and J genes are TRBV5-1 and TRBJ2-1, with 7 nucleotides matching TRBD1. The CDR3 loop spans 13 amino acids. Germline V gene data show CDR1 as SGHRS and CDR2 as YFSETQ. V trimming: 9 bases; J trimming: 7 bases; junction bases outside the gene matches: 10. CDR3 region: CATRETGTNEQFF. CDR3 bases: TGCGCCACCCGAGAGACAGGGACGAATGAGCAGTTCTTC.

V gene TRBV19 combines with J gene TRBJ2-7; 9 nucleotides line up with TRBD2. The CDR3 consists of 16 residues. CDR1 is LNHDA and CDR2 is SQIVND in the germline V gene (reference sequence). V shed 4 bases, J shed 8 bases, and the junction held 15 bases outside the gene matches. The CDR3 protein is CASSRGVYSGSSQQYF. CDR3 in DNA: TGTGCCAGTAGTAGAGGAGTATATAGCGGGAGTTCCCAGCAGTACTTC.

The chain combines TRBV30 with TRBJ1-1; 7 bases are a match to TRBD1. V was clipped by 5 bases and J by 8 bases; unmatched bases: 8. CDR3 length equals 12 residues. Germline values: CDR1 GTSNPN, CDR2 SVGIG (reference sequence). The CDR3 region is CAWDVTGEEAFF. As DNA, the CDR3 is TGTGCCTGGGATGTAACAGGGGAGGAAGCTTTCTTT.

The chain combines TRBV15 with TRBJ1-3; D is unresolved. The CDR3 runs to 14 residues. Trimming took off 3 bases at V and 2 bases at J, with 8 bases between the two ends. CDR1 is LNHNV and CDR2 is YYDKDF in the germline V gene (reference sequence). CDR3 coding DNA: TGTGCCACCAGCAGTGGACGCGCTGGAAACACCATATATTTT. It encodes CATSSGRAGNTIYF.

This clonotype was seen more than once but under ten times. This rearrangement joins TRBV12-3 or TRBV12-4 to TRBJ2-1; the D call may be TRBD1 or TRBD2 (7 bases each). The CDR3 loop spans 14 amino acids. The V gene lost 5 bases and the J gene lost 7 bases, with 15 bases spanning the gap. CDR3 region: CASSPGQRGNEQFF. CDR3 coding DNA: TGTGCCAGCAGTCCGGGACAGCGGGGTAATGAGCAGTTCTTC.

This chain links TRBV30 with TRBJ2-2, with TRBD1 matching over 10 bases. Germline values: CDR1 GTSNPN, CDR2 SVGIG (reference sequence). The length of the CDR3 is 15 residues. J was trimmed by 6 bases and V by 4 bases; bases with no gene match: 8. This CDR3 is CAWIDPGQGPGELFF. CDR3 sequence (DNA): TGTGCCTGGATCGATCCGGGACAGGGGCCCGGGGAGCTGTTTTTT. Variable domain in full (rest from reference TRBV30 and TRBJ2-2): SQTIHQWPATLVQPVGSPLSLECTVEGTSNPNLYWYRQAAGRGLQLLFYSVGIGQISSEVPQNLSASRPQDRQFILSSKKLLLSDSGFYLCAWIDPGQGPGELFFGEGSRLTVL.

This clonotype was counted at least ten times. The rearrangement joins TRBV11-2 to TRBJ2-1, with 8 bases that match TRBD2. This CDR3 is 15 amino acids long. The V segment lost 4 bases and the J segment 10 bases; nucleotides outside the gene matches: 12. Looked up from germline, CDR1 is SGHAT and CDR2 is FQNNGV. The CDR3 loop is CASSSPGLVIREQFF. The CDR3 region has the DNA TGTGCCAGCAGCTCTCCGGGACTAGTGATTCGGGAGCAGTTCTTC.

This clonotype showed up many times. This chain joins TRBV28 and TRBJ2-1; TRBD2 matches 8 bases. CDR3 size: 19 residues. J gave up 5 bases and V 4 bases, and 19 bases lay outside the gene matches. Germline V CDR1 and CDR2: MDHEN, SYDVKM. As DNA, the CDR3 is TGTGCCAGCAGTTCCCCGGTCGTGGCGGGAGGACAACGAGACAATGAGCAGTTCTTC. This translates into CASSSPVVAGGQRDNEQFF.

The rearrangement joins TRBV5-1 to TRBJ2-7; a weak D match, TRBD1 (6 bases). The V and J ends lost 4 bases and 0 bases respectively, with 26 bases between them. Germline CDR1 SGHRS, CDR2 YFSETQ. CDR3 size: 19 residues. The CDR3 DNA reads TGCGCCAGCAGCGGAAAGGGACACTTCGATACCTCAAGCTCCTACGAGCAGTACTTC. This translates into CASSGKGHFDTSSSYEQYF.

This clonotype came up many times. The chain couples TRBV4-3 to TRBJ2-6; no reliable D call. Germline CDR1 reads LGHNA; CDR2 reads YSLEER. The CDR3 has 18 residues. V dropped 1 base and J dropped 0 bases, with 13 bases sitting between them. The chain's CDR3 is CASSQGWSSLSGANVLTF. The CDR3 bases are TGCGCCAGCAGCCAAGGATGGTCGTCACTCTCTGGGGCCAACGTCCTGACTTTC.

This rearrangement joins TRBV5-3 to TRBJ2-5, with TRBD1 matching 7 bases. TRBV5-3 is an ORF, with its function uncertain. The trim removed 4 bases at V and 0 bases at J, leaving 9 bases unmatched. This CDR3 contains 16 residues. The CDR3, as DNA: TGTGCCAGAAGCGAGAAACAGGGGACCCACCAAGAGACCCAGTACTTC. This encodes CARSEKQGTHQETQYF.

This clonotype was counted many times. The chain joins TRBV11-2 to TRBJ2-2; D not resolved. Germline V gene sequence: CDR1 SGHAT, CDR2 FQNNGV. There are 13 residues in the CDR3. V was shortened by 2 bases and J by 7 bases, with 8 bases between the two germline ends. This chain's CDR3 is CASSLSGGGELFF. CDR3 nucleotides: TGTGCCAGCAGCTTATCGGGCGGCGGGGAGCTGTTTTTT.

This clonotype was observed a handful of times. The chain combines TRBV25-1 with TRBJ2-2, with TRBD2 identical over 10 bases. Germline assignment: CDR1 MGHDK and CDR2 SYGVNS. The CDR3 runs 16 residues. V gave up 6 bases and J gave up 4 bases; unmatched junction bases: 8. CDR3: CASSPGSGRVTGELFF. For the CDR3, the DNA is TGTGCCAGCAGCCCGGGGAGCGGGAGGGTCACCGGGGAGCTGTTTTTT.

This clonotype was detected only a few times. The chain joins TRBV28 to TRBJ2-6; D possibly corresponds to TRBD1 (6 bases). The V gene's germline CDR1 is MDHEN and CDR2 SYDVKM. Trimming pared 4 bases from V and 0 bases from J, leaving 13 bases between. This CDR3 has 17 amino acids. Here the CDR3 DNA reads TGTGCCAGCAGTTACGGGACATCGTACTCTGGGGCCAACGTCCTGACTTTC. Translated, it gives CASSYGTSYSGANVLTF. Full variable domain (outside the CDR3, taken from reference TRBV28 and TRBJ2-6): DVKVTQSSRYLVKRTGEKVFLECVQDMDHENMFWYRQDPGLGLRLIYFSYDVKMKEKGDIPEGYSVSREKKERFSLILESASTNQTSMYLCASSYGTSYSGANVLTFGAGSRLTVL.

This chain uses TRBV29-1 with TRBJ2-7, with 7 bases fitting TRBD1. Germline assignment: CDR1 SQVTM and CDR2 ANQGSEA. CDR3 size: 15 residues. With V trimmed by 0 bases and J by 7 bases, 12 bases remained unmatched. The CDR3 region has the DNA TGCAGCGTTGAAGAACGGGGACAGACCATCGGAGAGCAGTACTTC. Its translation is CSVEERGQTIGEQYF.

The sample holds a few counts of this clonotype. The CDR3 nucleotides read TGTGCCAGCAGCCCCGGGGGCCGCATCTACGAGCAGTACTTC. Its protein is CASSPGGRIYEQYF. The V gene is TRBV9, the J gene TRBJ2-7; D might be TRBD1 or TRBD2, each matching 6 bases. V lost 4 bases, J lost 3 bases, and 14 bases lay in between. The CDR3 covers 14 residues. Germline assignment: CDR1 SGDLS and CDR2 YYNGEE.

This clonotype came up a few times. The chain recombines TRBV11-2 with TRBJ2-3, with D possibly being TRBD1 (6 bases). CDR1 SGHAT and CDR2 FQNNGV come from the germline V gene. V lost 1 base and J lost 2, with 10 bases in between. This CDR3 is built from 15 residues. The DNA of the CDR3 is TGTGCCAGCAGCTTAGGGTGGGGGCTCACAGATACGCAGTATTTT. It encodes CASSLGWGLTDTQYF.